These 13 T cell receptor beta chains share one sample of origin, sequenced in a study of blood T cell repertoires in COVID-19. Data came from immunoSEQ multiplex PCR; TCRdb stores just in-frame clones and leaves some out. This table holds more than 25,000 clones, about 94% found once. Input material: peripheral blood. These receptors were taken from a human donor with active COVID-19. The donor label of this sample is uncertain.

This clone was picked up one time. V and J are TRBV29-1 and TRBJ2-7; perhaps TRBD2 as D (5 bases). CDR1 is SQVTM and CDR2 is ANQGSEA in the germline V gene. Between the trimmed V and J ends, which lost 1 base and 4 bases, there was a span of 8 bases. This CDR3 contains 12 residues. The CDR3 region is CSVEAGRYEQYF. CDR3 nucleotides: TGCAGCGTTGAAGCGGGAAGGTACGAGCAGTACTTC.

The chain has TRBV7-6 and TRBJ1-1; 7 bases are shared with TRBD1. Germline CDR1 is SGHVS and CDR2 is FNYEAQ. Trimming at V came to 5 bases and at J to 10 bases, leaving 10 bases not matched to a gene. This CDR3 region has 13 residues. The CDR3 is CASSATPQGGAFF. The CDR3 DNA sequence: TGTGCCAGCAGCGCAACACCTCAGGGGGGAGCTTTCTTT.

The V and J genes are TRBV7-2 and TRBJ2-1, with D maybe TRBD2 (5 bases). Germline V gene lookup returns CDR1 SGHTA and CDR2 FQGNSA. This CDR3 region has 15 residues. Trimming shortened V by 5 bases and J by 9 bases, and 20 bases separated the two germline ends. CDR3 sequence (DNA): TGTGCCAGCAGCCAAGGACTGGGAAAGGGTACTGAGCAGTTCTTC. Translation: CASSQGLGKGTEQFF.

The chain recombines TRBV12-3 or TRBV12-4 with TRBJ1-2; TRBD1 matches at 8 bases. The CDR3 length is 12 residues. Losses at the gene ends were 5 bases for V and 8 bases for J; bases not matched to a gene: 4. This chain's CDR3 is CASSNRGFGYTF. In DNA form, the CDR3 reads TGTGCCAGCAGTAACAGGGGGTTCGGCTACACCTTC.

This chain connects TRBV10-1 to TRBJ2-7; D remains ambiguous. Germline values: CDR1 WNHNN, CDR2 SYGVQD (reference sequence). Trimming shortened V by 3 bases and J by 1 base, and 13 bases separated the two germline ends. This CDR3 is 15 amino acids long. The DNA for the CDR3 is TGCGCCAGCAGTGATCGGTCTATCGCGTCCTACGAGCAGTACTTC. Translated: CASSDRSIASYEQYF.

This chain uses TRBV6-5 with TRBJ2-1, with a possible D match to TRBD1 (5 bases). V was pared by 10 bases and J by 9 bases, with 13 bases between. Per the germline V gene, CDR1 is MNHEY and CDR2 is SVGAGI. This CDR3 is built from 11 residues. CDR3 coding DNA: TGTGCCACCGTGGGTAGGGGTGAGCAGTTCTTC. Translated: CATVGRGEQFF.

To note about this clone: This sample includes further DNA sequences coding for the same CDR3. The chain couples TRBV18 to TRBJ2-3; possibly TRBD2 for D (6 bases). The V end was cut by 0 bases, the J end by 6 bases, with 7 bases between. The germline gives CDR1 KGHSH, CDR2 LQKENI. CDR3 length: 13 residues. The CDR3 nucleotides are TGTGCCAGCTCACCACCCAGCGGGGATACGCAGTATTTT. This sequence encodes CASSPPSGDTQYF. The full variable domain, its missing parts supplied by reference TRBV18 and TRBJ2-3, is NAGVMQNPRHLVRRRGQEARLRCSPMKGHSHVYWYRQLPEEGLKFMVYLQKENIIDESGMPKERFSAEFPKEGPSILRIQQVVRGDSAAYFCASSPPSGDTQYFGPGTRLTVL.

The rearrangement joins TRBV10-2 to TRBJ1-6, with a tentative D call TRBD1 (5 bases). CDR3 length: 17 amino acids. Germline V gene data show CDR1 as WSHSY and CDR2 as SAAADI. V shed 0 bases and J shed 1 base, with 10 bases lying between them. The CDR3 protein is CASSESVGGSYNSPLHF. CDR3 nucleotides: TGCGCCAGCAGTGAGTCGGTCGGGGGTTCCTATAATTCACCCCTCCACTTT.

The genes are TRBV5-1 and TRBJ2-5, with 12 bases aligning to TRBD2. CDR3 length: 19 residues. In germline, CDR1 is SGHRS, CDR2 YFSETQ. After removal of 4 bases from V and 5 bases from J, the junction contained 18 bases not matched to a gene. The CDR3 is CASSLAGQATSGGFETQYF. The CDR3 DNA sequence: TGCGCCAGCAGCCTAGCGGGACAGGCGACTAGCGGGGGTTTTGAGACCCAGTACTTC.

This sequence joins TRBV5-4 and TRBJ2-7; TRBD2 aligns across 9 bases. Unmatched junction bases numbered 8, after V lost 4 bases and J lost 3 bases. The germline CDR1 and CDR2 sequences are SGHNT and YYREEE (reference sequence). This CDR3 is 15 amino acids long. The DNA of the CDR3 is TGTGCCAGCAGCATAGGGGCTAGCGGGGACTACGAGCAGTACTTC. Translating it yields CASSIGASGDYEQYF.

The rearrangement joins TRBV4-1 to TRBJ1-6, with D tentatively TRBD1 (5 bases). The CDR3 has 14 residues. CDR1 is MGHRA and CDR2 is YSYEKL in the germline V gene. Trimming took off 4 bases at V and 10 bases at J, with 14 bases between the two ends. The CDR3 loop reads CASSPLGGVSPLHF. Here the CDR3 DNA reads TGCGCCAGCAGCCCCCTGGGGGGGGTATCACCCCTCCACTTT.

The rearrangement links TRBV10-2 to TRBJ2-7; 12 nucleotides agree with TRBD2. With V trimmed by 8 bases and J by 4 bases, 9 bases remained unmatched. The CDR3 runs to 15 residues. Germline CDR1 WSHSY, CDR2 SAAADI. The CDR3 region is CASGLTSGGVYEQYF. The CDR3 coding sequence is TGCGCCAGCGGCCTGACTAGCGGGGGAGTTTACGAGCAGTACTTC.

This clone was detected only once. The chain links TRBV4-3 to TRBJ2-3, with 12 bases identical to TRBD2. There are 16 residues in the CDR3. J lost 6 bases, V lost 1 base, and 5 bases had no gene match. Per germline, CDR1 LGHNA and CDR2 YSLEER. CDR3 nucleotide sequence: TGCGCCAGCAGCCAAGTCCTAGCGGGGGGGCGGGATACGCAGTATTTT. Protein: CASSQVLAGGRDTQYF.